These 30 T cell receptor beta chains were all obtained from the same sample, sequenced in a study of cytomegalovirus exposure and HLA in healthy donors. The PCR contained 60 Vbeta and 13 Jbeta primers. The method was immunoSEQ multiplex PCR; TCRdb's version includes in-frame clones alone and lacks a portion of them. This table has approximately 120,000 clones, over 15% appearing once. What was sequenced was PBMCs. The receptors originated from a female donor in good health and CMV-seropositive.

This clone turned up a few times. J is TRBJ2-1 and V is TRBV10-2; 8 bases are shared with TRBD2. The CDR3 length is 15 residues. Germline V gene sequence: CDR1 WSHSY, CDR2 SAAADI. With 3 bases clipped from V and 6 bases from J, the junction kept 7 bases outside the gene matches. As DNA, the CDR3 is TGCGCCAGCAGTGATTCGGGGGGGGCCCTCAATGAGCAGTTCTTC. Protein product: CASSDSGGALNEQFF.

This rearrangement joins TRBV29-1 to TRBJ1-2; D gene unclear. V lost 6 bases and J lost 0, with 17 bases in between. CDR1 is SQVTM, CDR2 ANQGSEA, per germline. The CDR3 sequence is 15 residues long. The CDR3 here is CSVYFFRRANYGYTF. As DNA, the CDR3 is TGCAGCGTATATTTTTTCCGCCGGGCTAACTATGGCTACACCTTC.

This chain joins TRBV6-5 and TRBJ1-1, with a possible D match to TRBD1 (6 bases). There are 15 residues in the CDR3. Germline V gene lookup returns CDR1 MNHEY and CDR2 SVGAGI. Trimming cost V 2 bases and J 2 bases, with 12 bases left between them. As DNA, the CDR3 is TGTGCCAGCAGTTACATAGGACAGTTTAACACTGAAGCTTTCTTT. Protein product: CASSYIGQFNTEAFF.

The chain recombines TRBV28 with TRBJ1-1; D possibly corresponds to TRBD1 (5 bases). The CDR3 extends over 13 amino acids. Germline CDR1 reads MDHEN; CDR2 reads SYDVKM. Trimming took off 4 bases at V and 4 bases at J, with 10 bases between the two ends. The CDR3 region is CASSSPRVTEAFF. For the CDR3, the DNA is TGTGCCAGCAGTTCCCCCAGGGTCACTGAAGCTTTCTTT. Combining the CDR3 with reference TRBV28 and TRBJ1-1 gives the whole variable domain DVKVTQSSRYLVKRTGEKVFLECVQDMDHENMFWYRQDPGLGLRLIYFSYDVKMKEKGDIPEGYSVSREKKERFSLILESASTNQTSMYLCASSSPRVTEAFFGQGTRLTVV.

There are a few counts of this clone. The chain carries TRBV4-2 and TRBJ1-1, with 7 bases aligning to TRBD1. The junction had 4 bases not matched to a gene; V was cut back by 3 bases and J by 3 bases. Germline CDR1 reads LGHNA; CDR2 reads YNFKEQ. The CDR3 loop spans 14 amino acids. CDR3 region: CASSQPRGDTEAFF. In DNA form, the CDR3 reads TGTGCCAGCAGCCAGCCCAGGGGGGACACTGAAGCTTTCTTT.

This rearrangement joins TRBV5-1 to TRBJ2-3; unclear D gene. The V gene's germline CDR1 is SGHRS and CDR2 YFSETQ. Trimming shortened V by 5 bases and J by 3 bases, and 7 bases separated the two germline ends. This CDR3 is 12 amino acids long. The CDR3 here is CASSPQTDTQYF. The CDR3 coding sequence is TGCGCCAGCAGTCCTCAGACAGATACGCAGTATTTT.

The chain uses TRBV5-4 and TRBJ2-5; TRBD1 is a possible D gene (6 bases). The CDR3 runs to 14 residues. Trimming cost V 4 bases and J 2 bases, with 12 bases left between them. Looked up from germline, CDR1 is SGHNT and CDR2 is YYREEE (reference sequence). The DNA of the CDR3 is TGTGCCAGCAGCCGGGCCAGGGGACAAGAGACCCAGTACTTC. It is translated as CASSRARGQETQYF.

This clone appeared once. The chain links TRBV7-2 to TRBJ1-3, with 7 nucleotides matching TRBD1. Germline values: CDR1 SGHTA, CDR2 FQGNSA. The V gene end was trimmed by 4 bases and the J gene end by 4 bases; junction bases not matched to a gene: 10. This CDR3 spans 16 amino acids. The CDR3 loop is CASSSRTGVLGNTIYF. The CDR3 DNA reads TGTGCCAGCAGCTCGCGGACAGGCGTTCTAGGAAACACCATATATTTT.

The chain carries TRBV4-3 and TRBJ1-3; D perhaps matches TRBD1 (5 bases). The germline CDR1 and CDR2 sequences are LGHNA and YSLEER. This CDR3 spans 16 amino acids. The V end was cut by 1 base, the J end by 2 bases, with 12 bases between. CDR3 sequence (DNA): TGCGCCAGCAGCCAAGTAGGACACCACACTGGAAACACCATATATTTT. Translating gives CASSQVGHHTGNTIYF.

This clone was seen a handful of times. The chain recombines TRBV27 with TRBJ2-7, with D possibly TRBD2 on 6 matching bases. Germline CDR1 reads MNHEY; CDR2 reads SMNVEV (reference sequence). The CDR3 length is 14 residues. V gave up 4 bases and J gave up 6 bases, with 16 bases separating them. The CDR3 DNA reads as TGTGCCAGCAGTTGGGCTGGCGGGACTGGCGAGCAGTACTTC. Translation: CASSWAGGTGEQYF.

This clone turned up a few times. The chain joins TRBV30 to TRBJ2-2, with a weak D call TRBD1 (8 bases). The germline V and J ends were trimmed by 2 bases and 5 bases, with 15 bases remaining between them. The CDR3 contains 15 residues. Germline values: CDR1 GTSNPN, CDR2 SVGIG (reference sequence). The CDR3 DNA reads as TGTGCCTGGAGTCACGACAGGGGAGGGACCGGGGAGCTGTTTTTT. Its protein is CAWSHDRGGTGELFF.

This clone has more than one count but fewer than ten. The chain couples TRBV7-2 to TRBJ2-7, with TRBD2 as a possible D gene (7 bases). Trimming pared 1 base from V and 9 bases from J, leaving 13 bases between. CDR3 size: 13 residues. CDR1 SGHTA and CDR2 FQGNSA come from the germline V gene. CDR3 in DNA: TGTGCCAGCAGCTTAGGGGGGGGGCCAGGGCAGTACTTC. Encoded protein: CASSLGGGPGQYF.

The gene calls are TRBV7-2 and TRBJ1-3; TRBD1 is a possible D gene (6 bases). This CDR3 spans 14 amino acids. With 2 bases removed from V and 4 bases from J, the gap between germline ends came to 9 bases. Germline lookup yields CDR1 SGHTA and CDR2 FQGNSA. The CDR3 region is CASSLTGFGNTIYF. CDR3 DNA: TGTGCCAGCAGCTTAACAGGGTTCGGAAACACCATATATTTT.

This sequence joins TRBV28 and TRBJ1-3; D gene unclear. Germline CDR1 is MDHEN and CDR2 is SYDVKM. The CDR3 runs 15 residues. The V gene lost 4 bases and the J gene lost 4 bases, with 14 bases spanning the gap. CDR3 region: CASSSPGTGGNTIYF. The CDR3 region has the DNA TGTGCCAGCAGTTCCCCCGGCACGGGAGGAAACACCATATATTTT.

The genes are TRBV4-3 and TRBJ2-7, with 9 nucleotides matching TRBD1. V dropped 1 base and J dropped 7; count of bases not matched to a gene: 11. The CDR3 consists of 16 residues. Germline lookup yields CDR1 LGHNA and CDR2 YSLEER. The CDR3 DNA reads as TGCGCCAGCAGCCAAGGACTAGGGACAGGGATGGAAGAGCAGTACTTC. Its translation: CASSQGLGTGMEEQYF.

The V and J genes are TRBV4-1 and TRBJ2-3; maybe TRBD2 (5 bases). The germline gives CDR1 MGHRA, CDR2 YSYEKL. Trimming left V 2 bases short and J 2 bases short, with 8 bases between. The CDR3 has 14 amino acids. The CDR3 region has the DNA TGCGCCAGCAGCCAAAGAGCGGACACAGATACGCAGTATTTT. Amino acids: CASSQRADTDTQYF.

This clone has only a few counts. The chain couples TRBV21-1 to TRBJ1-5; the D segment call TRBD1 is taken from the table without a DNA check. TRBV21-1 is described as a pseudogene. This CDR3 has 19 residues. The CDR3 protein is CASSKAHDGDTGGNQPQHF. As DNA, the CDR3 is TGTGCCAGCAGCAAAGCTCATGACGGCGACACAGGGGGTAATCAGCCCCAGCATTTT.

The V and J genes are TRBV19 and TRBJ1-5; 9 positions match TRBD1. J lost 0 bases, V lost 7 bases, and 7 bases had no gene match. The CDR3 has 16 amino acids. CDR1 and CDR2 from the germline V gene are LNHDA and SQIVND (reference sequence). The CDR3 spells CASKDRGLYSNQPQHF. CDR3 sequence (DNA): TGTGCCAGTAAGGACAGGGGACTCTATAGCAATCAGCCCCAGCATTTT. The full variable domain, in which reference TRBV19 and TRBJ1-5 provide the parts outside the CDR3, is DGGITQSPKYLFRKEGQNVTLSCEQNLNHDAMYWYRQDPGQGLRLIYYSQIVNDFQKGDIAEGYSVSREKKESFPLTVTSAQKNPTAFYLCASKDRGLYSNQPQHFGDGTRLSIL.

The DNA of the CDR3 is TGTGCCAGCAGCTTGAAGGGACAGATTTCGGACGAGAATCAGCCCCAGCATTTT. Translated, it gives CASSLKGQISDENQPQHF. The J gene is TRBJ1-5, the V gene TRBV7-2, with 7 bases identical to TRBD1. Germline V gene data show CDR1 as SGHTA and CDR2 as FQGNSA. The CDR3 is 18 residues long. The V segment lost 3 bases and the J segment 4 bases; nucleotides outside the gene matches: 15.

The V and J genes are TRBV2 and TRBJ2-1; 13 nucleotides agree with TRBD2. V shed 6 bases and J 1 base; nucleotides not matched to a gene: 3. The CDR3 loop spans 16 amino acids. Germline CDR1 and CDR2: SNHLY and FYNNEI. CDR3 loop: CASRELAGGSYNEQFF. The CDR3 DNA sequence: TGTGCCAGCAGAGAACTAGCGGGGGGGTCCTACAATGAGCAGTTCTTC.

The table lists this clone with a few counts. The chain joins TRBV5-1 to TRBJ2-3; D is perhaps TRBD2 (6 bases). This CDR3 has 16 residues. Germline V gene data show CDR1 as SGHRS and CDR2 as YFSETQ. Trimming stripped 4 bases from V and 4 bases from J, with 19 bases between. In DNA form, the CDR3 reads TGCGCCAGCAGCCTGGGGGGAGGCGGGCGTGCAGATACGCAGTATTTT. Translated: CASSLGGGGRADTQYF.

This clone has a handful of counts. The chain joins TRBV7-9 to TRBJ2-3, with 10 nucleotides matching TRBD1. Germline assignment: CDR1 SEHNR and CDR2 FQNEAQ (reference sequence). The ends lost 3 bases at V and 4 bases at J; junction bases unmatched: 1. The CDR3 is 14 residues long. In nucleotides, the CDR3 is TGTGCCAGCAGCTTTGGGACAGGGGCAGATACGCAGTATTTT. Protein product: CASSFGTGADTQYF.

V gene TRBV30 combines with J gene TRBJ2-7; 8 nucleotides align to TRBD2. V lost 0 bases, J lost 3 bases, and 7 bases stayed unmatched. Germline CDR1 GTSNPN, CDR2 SVGIG (reference sequence). The CDR3 contains 15 residues. Here the CDR3 reads CAWSVGLAGSYEQYF. The CDR3, as DNA: TGTGCCTGGAGTGTTGGGCTAGCGGGTAGCTACGAGCAGTACTTC. Based on the CDR3 plus reference TRBV30 and TRBJ2-7, the full variable domain is SQTIHQWPATLVQPVGSPLSLECTVEGTSNPNLYWYRQAAGRGLQLLFYSVGIGQISSEVPQNLSASRPQDRQFILSSKKLLLSDSGFYLCAWSVGLAGSYEQYFGPGTRLTVT.

This chain uses TRBV7-9 with TRBJ2-7, with 9 nucleotides matching TRBD2. The germline V gene encodes CDR1 SEHNR and CDR2 FQNEAQ (reference sequence). This CDR3 comprises 13 residues. V shed 5 bases and J 6 bases; nucleotides not matched to a gene: 5. DNA of the CDR3: TGTGCCAGCAGCGCTGGGACTAGCCTCGAGCAGTACTTC. This codes for CASSAGTSLEQYF.

This clone was seen more than once but under ten times. V and J are TRBV29-1 and TRBJ1-3; a possible D gene is TRBD1 (5 bases). The germline V gene encodes CDR1 SQVTM and CDR2 ANQGSEA. This CDR3 has 14 amino acids. V lost 2 bases, J lost 0 bases, and 8 bases lay in between. This CDR3 reads CSVELTASGNTIYF. The DNA for the CDR3 is TGCAGCGTTGAACTGACAGCCTCTGGAAACACCATATATTTT.

This chain links TRBV30 with TRBJ2-3; a weak D match, TRBD2 (6 bases). This CDR3 spans 16 amino acids. Trimming removed 3 bases from V and 0 bases from J, with 16 bases in between. Germline V CDR1 and CDR2: GTSNPN, SVGIG (reference sequence). The CDR3, as DNA: TGTGCCTGGAGGCCGTGGAGGGTCTCTAGCACAGATACGCAGTATTTT. Protein: CAWRPWRVSSTDTQYF.

Only a few counts were recorded for this clone. The chain combines TRBV28 with TRBJ2-7; D gene uncertain. The CDR3 spans 12 residues. Trimming stripped 6 bases from V and 0 bases from J, with 6 bases between. The germline V gene encodes CDR1 MDHEN and CDR2 SYDVKM. The CDR3 region is CASRPSSYEQYF. The CDR3 DNA reads TGTGCCAGCAGACCGAGCTCCTACGAGCAGTACTTC.

This chain links TRBV5-4 with TRBJ1-5; 7 bases fit TRBD1. V was clipped by 4 bases and J by 2 bases; unmatched bases: 6. The CDR3 sequence is 15 residues long. The germline V gene encodes CDR1 SGHNT and CDR2 YYREEE (reference sequence). CDR3 residues: CASSPGQRGNQPQHF. As DNA, the CDR3 is TGTGCCAGCAGCCCGGGACAGAGAGGCAATCAGCCCCAGCATTTT. The full variable domain, its missing parts supplied by reference TRBV5-4 and TRBJ1-5, is ETGVTQSPTHLIKTRGQQVTLRCSSQSGHNTVSWYQQALGQGPQFIFQYYREEENGRGNFPPRFSGLQFPNYSSELNVNALELDDSALYLCASSPGQRGNQPQHFGDGTRLSIL.

This clone came up a few times. The J gene is TRBJ2-7, the V gene TRBV2; 9 bases match TRBD2. Germline CDR1 is SNHLY and CDR2 is FYNNEI. V lost 6 bases to trimming and J lost 6 bases; unmatched junction nucleotides: 3. There are 12 residues in the CDR3. CDR3 nucleotides: TGTGCCAGCAGGCGGGAGGGCGGCGAGCAGTACTTC. This codes for CASRREGGEQYF.

This sequence joins TRBV4-3 and TRBJ2-4, with 11 bases matching TRBD2. With V trimmed by 4 bases and J by 10 bases, 15 bases remained unmatched. The CDR3 is made up of 17 amino acids. Germline CDR1 reads LGHNA; CDR2 reads YSLEER. CDR3 sequence (DNA): TGCGCCAGCAGCCCCACGATCCCAGGGACTAGCGGTCTTATTCAGTACTTC. Its translation is CASSPTIPGTSGLIQYF.